This T cell receptor beta chain was sequenced during a study of response to subunit inactivated influenza vaccine. MiXCR, run by TCRdb on the RT-PCR reads, gives a single entry per CDR3 protein. The profile shows around 520,000 distinct CDR3 sequences, roughly 10% of them singletons. This clonotype was counted between two and nine times. Its antigen is not identified. Findings and limits, study-wide: The study's authors posited that every seasonal influenza vaccination enlists few new T cells.

The sequenced sample was PBMCs from blood, obtained on the day of vaccination. The receptor was derived from a man aged 50-59 years who received an inactivated influenza vaccine.

The CDR3 coding sequence is TGCGCCAGCAGCTCGCGGGGAGCCCACGAGCAGTACTTC. Its translation: CASSSRGAHEQYF. This chain links TRBV5-1 with TRBJ2-7; D is perhaps TRBD2 (6 bases). CDR1 is SGHRS, CDR2 YFSETQ, per germline. V lost 3 bases to trimming and J lost 5 bases, with 12 bases between them. The CDR3 spans 13 residues.